A selection of T cell receptor beta chains follows, all from one sample in a study of lymphopenia after photon versus proton radiotherapy. Sequencing used immunoSEQ multiplex PCR; TCRdb keeps in-frame clones, though not all of them. This sample has 65,000 to 85,000 clones, with less than 95% found just once. Sequencing used peripheral blood, obtained from a patient treated with photon-based radiotherapy. These receptor sequences come from a woman in her thirties or forties with cholangiocarcinoma. CDR3s include the opening cysteine and the closing phenylalanine or tryptophan. D genes are given only for firm matches. Rows give clone size only sometimes, using once, few, many, or a class for an expanded clone.

V gene	J gene	clone size	CDR3 length	D gene	CDR3 protein	CDR3 DNA
TRBV6-1	TRBJ1-4	.	14	TRBD1	CASSHRGLYEKLFF	TGTGCCAGCAGTCACAGGGGGCTTTATGAAAAACTGTTTTTT
TRBV28	TRBJ2-7	.	13	.	CASSPTRAYEQYF	TGTGCCAGCAGTCCAACCCGCGCCTACGAGCAGTACTTC
TRBV14	TRBJ1-2	.	15	TRBD1	CASSQAGTGNYGYTF	TGTGCCAGCAGCCAGGCCGGGACAGGCAACTATGGCTACACCTTC
TRBV7-9	TRBJ2-4	.	19	.	CASSSDGGQAKRTKNIQYF	TGTGCCAGCAGCTCTGATGGAGGGCAGGCCAAAAGGACAAAAAACATTCAGTACTTC
TRBV5-8	TRBJ2-3	once	16	.	CASSAQRVNSTDTQYF	TGTGCCAGCAGCGCGCAGCGGGTGAATTCCACAGATACGCAGTATTTT
TRBV20-1	TRBJ2-1	.	11	.	CSAPGTYEQFF	TGCAGTGCGCCCGGGACATATGAGCAGTTCTTC
TRBV7-8	TRBJ1-4	.	15	.	CASSRRGTTNEKLFF	TGTGCCAGCAGCCGCCGCGGGACAACTAATGAAAAACTGTTTTTT
TRBV5-5	TRBJ2-5	once	16	.	CASSPSADPVIETQYF	TGTGCCAGCAGCCCATCGGCAGACCCCGTGATAGAGACCCAGTACTTC
TRBV4-1	TRBJ1-4	once	14	.	CASSPGIMDEKLFF	TGCGCCAGCAGCCCGGGGATCATGGATGAAAAACTGTTTTTT
TRBV5-1	TRBJ2-3	.	14	TRBD2	CASSLAAGGDTQYF	TGCGCCAGCAGCTTGGCAGCGGGAGGGGATACGCAGTATTTT
TRBV5-1	TRBJ1-6	once	17	.	CASSPQTPSSYNSPLHF	TGCGCCAGCAGCCCCCAGACACCGAGCTCCTATAATTCACCCCTCCACTTT
TRBV28	TRBJ2-6	.	15	TRBD1	CASSFQDRTANVLTF	TGTGCCAGCAGTTTTCAGGACAGGACTGCCAACGTCCTGACTTTC
TRBV6-1	TRBJ1-1	.	18	TRBD1	CASSEAIGTGGGNTEAFF	TGTGCCAGCAGTGAAGCGATAGGGACAGGGGGAGGGAACACTGAAGCTTTCTTT
TRBV11-3	TRBJ2-1	.	16	TRBD1	CASSSSGTGGGTEQFF	TGTGCCAGCAGCTCCTCCGGGACAGGGGGAGGTACTGAGCAGTTCTTC
TRBV4-1	TRBJ1-2	.	17	.	CASSQVLRGATNYGYTF	TGCGCCAGCAGCCAAGTTCTGAGAGGAGCTACTAACTATGGCTACACCTTC
TRBV27	TRBJ2-7	.	17	TRBD1	CASSLSMGTETSYEQYF	TGTGCCAGCAGTTTATCGATGGGGACAGAAACCTCCTACGAGCAGTACTTC
TRBV6-6	TRBJ2-5	.	11	.	CASSTKETQYF	TGTGCCAGCAGCACCAAAGAGACCCAGTACTTC